Listed below are T cell receptor beta chains from one sample, sequenced in a study of T cells in Graves' hyperthyroidism and ophthalmopathy. Using its own MiXCR run on the multiplex PCR reads, TCRdb lists one record per CDR3 protein. The table has fewer than 600,000 distinct CDR3 sequences, about 15% seen once; the top ten hold roughly 14%. Sequencing used blood. These receptors were collected from a woman aged 40 to 49 with Graves' hyperthyroidism. The CDR3 runs from the conserved cysteine through the conserved F or W. D genes are given only for firm matches. Only some rows state a clone size, as once, few, many or a class for expanded clones.

V gene,CDR3 length,J gene,clone size,D gene,CDR3 protein,CDR3 DNA
TRBV7-9,14,TRBJ2-3,many,.,CASSFDRYTDTQYF,TGTGCCAGCAGCTTCGACAGGTACACAGATACGCAGTATTTT
TRBV20-1,13,TRBJ2-1,many,TRBD1,CSARGQDNNEQFF,TGCAGTGCGAGGGGGCAGGACAACAATGAGCAGTTCTTC
TRBV5-1,15,TRBJ1-4,.,TRBD1,CASSSGQGIGEKLFF,TGCGCCAGCAGCAGCGGACAGGGGATCGGTGAAAAACTGTTTTTT
TRBV6-2/TRBV6-3,15,TRBJ1-6,.,.,CASGGKSSYNSPLHF,TGTGCCAGCGGGGGCAAGAGCTCCTATAATTCACCCCTCCACTTT
TRBV6-1,15,TRBJ2-3,.,TRBD1,CASRMGRGHTDTQYF,TGTGCCAGCAGGATGGGCAGGGGGCATACAGATACGCAGTATTTT
TRBV12-3/TRBV12-4,15,TRBJ1-1,many,TRBD1,CASSPRQGGSAEAFF,TGTGCCAGCAGCCCTAGACAGGGAGGTAGCGCTGAAGCTTTCTTT
TRBV12-3/TRBV12-4,14,TRBJ1-4,many,TRBD1,CASSGQGLSEKLFF,TGTGCCAGCAGTGGACAGGGTTTGTCTGAAAAACTGTTTTTT
TRBV10-2,14,TRBJ1-1,few,TRBD1,CASSPGTGASEAFF,TGCGCCAGCAGCCCCGGGACAGGGGCTTCTGAAGCTTTCTTT
TRBV14,16,TRBJ1-2,few,TRBD1,CASSQYVQGVNYGYTF,TGTGCCAGCAGCCAATATGTCCAGGGGGTAAACTATGGCTACACCTTC
TRBV13,15,TRBJ2-1,few,.,CASSLESPVVNEQFF,TGTGCCAGCAGCTTAGAATCCCCCGTGGTGAATGAGCAGTTCTTC
TRBV2,12,TRBJ1-1,few,.,CASIRVGTEAFF,TGTGCCAGCATTAGGGTTGGAACTGAAGCTTTCTTT
TRBV20-1,16,TRBJ2-1,many,TRBD1,CSARAGTGGEGNEQFF,TGCAGTGCTAGAGCCGGGACAGGGGGCGAAGGTAATGAGCAGTTCTTC
TRBV6-1,15,TRBJ1-1,.,TRBD1,CASSGRQGTNTEAFF,TGTGCCAGCAGTGGACGACAGGGGACGAACACTGAAGCTTTCTTT
TRBV11-2,14,TRBJ1-1,many,.,CASSLLTGNTEAFF,TGTGCCAGCAGCCTCCTGACGGGGAACACTGAAGCTTTCTTT
TRBV29-1,15,TRBJ2-4,many,TRBD1,CSVEDGLTGKNIQYF,TGCAGCGTTGAAGATGGTTTGACAGGGAAAAACATTCAGTACTTC
TRBV6-1,15,TRBJ1-4,many,.,CASSNGRTSNEKLFF,TGTGCCAGCAGTAATGGACGGACTAGTAATGAAAAACTGTTTTTT
TRBV11-2,15,TRBJ1-3,many,.,CASSDPRTTGNTIYF,TGTGCCAGCAGCGACCCCCGGACAACCGGAAACACCATATATTTT
TRBV9,16,TRBJ2-3,.,TRBD1,CASSVGGQATTDTQYF,TGTGCCAGCAGCGTAGGGGGACAGGCAACCACAGATACGCAGTATTTT
TRBV2,13,TRBJ2-7,many,.,CASSEGPAWVQYF,TGTGCCAGCAGTGAAGGGCCAGCGTGGGTGCAGTACTTC
TRBV19,13,TRBJ1-5,few,.,CASSRELHQPQHF,TGTGCCAGTAGTCGGGAATTGCATCAGCCCCAGCATTTT
TRBV28,16,TRBJ2-4,many,TRBD1,CASSFVWTGDQNIQYF,TGTGCCAGCAGTTTCGTATGGACAGGGGACCAAAACATTCAGTACTTC
TRBV29-1,12,TRBJ1-1,.,.,CSADGVVTEAFF,TGCAGCGCCGACGGGGTAGTAACTGAAGCTTTCTTT
TRBV19,15,TRBJ2-1,.,.,CASNRGVGLHNEQFF,TGTGCCAGTAATAGGGGCGTCGGACTTCACAATGAGCAGTTCTTC
TRBV19,14,TRBJ2-7,.,TRBD1,CASSIVGTDYEQYF,TGTGCCAGTAGTATCGTCGGGACAGACTACGAGCAGTACTTC
TRBV7-3,13,TRBJ2-2,many,.,CASSYRQVGELFF,TGTGCCAGCAGCTACCGACAGGTCGGGGAGCTGTTTTTT
TRBV20-1,14,TRBJ1-1,few,.,CSARDGPYNTEAFF,TGCAGTGCTAGAGATGGGCCGTACAACACTGAAGCTTTCTTT
TRBV19,15,TRBJ2-1,many,TRBD2,CASSIGRPAGNEQFF,TGTGCCAGTAGTATAGGCCGCCCAGCGGGGAATGAGCAGTTCTTC
TRBV30,15,TRBJ1-5,many,TRBD1,CAWRGQGKGNQPQHF,TGTGCCTGGAGAGGACAGGGTAAAGGCAATCAGCCCCAGCATTTT
TRBV27,15,TRBJ1-6,.,.,CASSLSTRVGSPLHF,TGTGCCAGCAGTTTATCTACCAGGGTGGGGTCACCCCTCCACTTT
TRBV5-1,15,TRBJ1-4,many,TRBD1,CASSWTGDRYEKLFF,TGCGCCAGCAGCTGGACAGGGGATCGGTATGAAAAACTGTTTTTT
TRBV9,17,TRBJ1-2,.,.,CASSVDQAALWNYGYTF,TGTGCCAGCAGCGTAGACCAGGCAGCGTTGTGGAACTATGGCTACACCTTC
TRBV6-6,16,TRBJ2-7,few,TRBD1,CASSFESGTGAYEQYF,TGTGCCAGCAGTTTCGAATCCGGGACAGGGGCCTACGAGCAGTACTTC
TRBV20-1,13,TRBJ2-1,many,TRBD2,CSAHPGLAGEQFF,TGCAGTGCTCATCCGGGACTAGCGGGAGAGCAGTTCTTC
TRBV7-6,14,TRBJ2-7,many,TRBD1,CASSPTGQGYEQYF,TGTGCCAGCAGCCCCACAGGACAGGGCTACGAGCAGTACTTC
TRBV20-1,15,TRBJ2-5,.,.,CSAREAAGEGETQYF,TGCAGTGCTAGAGAAGCGGCAGGGGAGGGAGAGACCCAGTACTTC
TRBV3-1,16,TRBJ2-7,many,TRBD1,CASSQAGQALPYEQYF,TGTGCCAGCAGCCAAGCCGGACAGGCTCTTCCCTACGAGCAGTACTTC
TRBV2,15,TRBJ2-7,many,.,CASSDRRTSLYEQYF,TGTGCCAGCAGTGATCGGAGGACTTCCCTCTACGAGCAGTACTTC
TRBV15,13,TRBJ1-1,many,.,CATSPQGIEEAFF,TGTGCCACCAGCCCCCAGGGGATAGAGGAAGCTTTCTTT
TRBV18,19,TRBJ2-1,many,.,CASSNRDDKSGVRYNEQFF,TGTGCCAGCTCAAACCGGGACGACAAGTCCGGGGTGAGGTACAATGAGCAGTTCTTC
TRBV5-1,13,TRBJ2-5,once,.,CANSLGAGETQYF,TGCGCCAACAGCTTAGGGGCTGGTGAGACCCAGTACTTC
TRBV2,15,TRBJ2-3,many,TRBD2,CASSEGTSSTDTQYF,TGTGCCAGCAGCGAAGGGACTAGCAGCACAGATACGCAGTATTTT
TRBV11-2,13,TRBJ2-7,many,.,CASSLTGVDEQYF,TGTGCCAGCAGCTTAACCGGTGTCGACGAGCAGTACTTC
TRBV28,11,TRBJ2-1,many,.,CASDSGIEQFF,TGTGCCAGCGACAGTGGTATTGAGCAGTTCTTC
TRBV11-2,16,TRBJ2-6,many,.,CASSLVSGAGANVLTF,TGTGCCAGCAGCTTAGTGTCAGGGGCTGGGGCCAACGTCCTGACTTTC